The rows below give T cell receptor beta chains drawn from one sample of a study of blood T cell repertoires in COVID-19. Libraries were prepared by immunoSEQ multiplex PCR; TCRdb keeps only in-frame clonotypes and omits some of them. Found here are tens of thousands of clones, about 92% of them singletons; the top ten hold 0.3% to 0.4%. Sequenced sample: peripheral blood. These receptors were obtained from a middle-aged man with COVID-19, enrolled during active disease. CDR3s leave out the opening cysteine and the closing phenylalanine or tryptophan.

AWRSGSLGNTIY	TRBV30	TRBJ1-3
AISESGVSETQY	TRBV10-3	TRBJ2-5
AWSYGTPEQF	TRBV30	TRBJ2-1
ASKDPSGRANTGELF	TRBV7-2	TRBJ2-2
ASSLGTGGTYEQY	TRBV5-1	TRBJ2-7
ASSLGGSVNQPQH	TRBV7-2	TRBJ1-5
ASCHNRGHEGHSSNQPQH	TRBV11-3	TRBJ1-5
ASSLRDTEAF	TRBV5-8	TRBJ1-1
ASSLFWQGPGHGYT	TRBV27	TRBJ1-2
SVGGDANYNEQF	TRBV29-1	TRBJ2-1
ASSPAEEVGYEQY	TRBV7-2	TRBJ2-7
ASSPGTSVNEQY	TRBV11-2	TRBJ2-7
ASSQEGGDEQY	TRBV3-1/TRBV3-2	TRBJ2-7
ASSMREGSYEQY	TRBV19	TRBJ2-7
ASSLQGRQSNQPQH	TRBV19	TRBJ1-5
ASSLVGHQVLNQPQH	TRBV7-2	TRBJ1-5
ASSLAGAKGNEQF	TRBV28	TRBJ2-1
ASSLTAGWGTDTQY	TRBV7-9	TRBJ2-3
ASSPDPTTGAF	TRBV18	TRBJ1-1
ASSRTQDQPQH	TRBV7-9	TRBJ1-5
ATSGRRGRANEQF	TRBV24-1	TRBJ2-1
ASSKTVGAFTGELF	TRBV5-1	TRBJ2-2
ASSLGGRGASYNEQF	TRBV5-4	TRBJ2-1
ASSPDRNYGYT	TRBV9	TRBJ1-2
ASSNPSDRTAEQY	TRBV19	TRBJ2-7
SGRIGNIQY	TRBV29-1	TRBJ2-4
ASSQQGLSGNTIY	TRBV5-1	TRBJ1-3
ASTPRAGLLNTEAF	TRBV6-2/TRBV6-3	TRBJ1-1
ASSLTKGSFGEQF	TRBV7-8	TRBJ2-1
ASSLGGPRSGELF	TRBV5-1	TRBJ2-2
ASRTTKDRGDQPQH	TRBV27	TRBJ1-5
ASSRVGTGDEKLF	TRBV5-6	TRBJ1-4
ASSLRSVRGSTDTQY	TRBV5-1	TRBJ2-3
ASSKGQEAWEQY	TRBV5-6	TRBJ2-7
ASSQDTGQGTYEQY	TRBV4-2	TRBJ2-7
ASSDSSRTGGTEAF	TRBV6-4	TRBJ1-1
ARSLAGTSGRNSYEQY	TRBV5-3	TRBJ2-7
ASSEKGHSVYGYT	TRBV6-1	TRBJ1-2
ASSQGTGVQDTQY	TRBV3-1/TRBV3-2	TRBJ2-3
ASSHKLAGEINEQF	TRBV4-1	TRBJ2-1
ASSLRGGVPYQF	TRBV14	TRBJ2-1
ASRVAGGNTEAF	TRBV28	TRBJ1-1
ASSQEEIGTGNEKLF	TRBV4-1	TRBJ1-4
ASSPDRGPYSNQPQH	TRBV14	TRBJ1-5
ASSLWSGTENEKLF	TRBV4-3	TRBJ1-4
AISLTSGTRGTGELF	TRBV10-3	TRBJ2-2
ASYGGLAGGNEQF	TRBV6-5	TRBJ2-1
AWRHYFTEAF	TRBV30	TRBJ1-1
ASSSRGTGELF	TRBV7-8	TRBJ2-2
ASSLAFSGQGSHEQY	TRBV7-6	TRBJ2-7
ASSRAGTGGDTGELF	TRBV4-3	TRBJ2-2
ASRQNSGQGKGEQY	TRBV5-1	TRBJ2-7
ASIKRWLASGDYNEQF	TRBV2	TRBJ2-1
ASTLTGPNYGYT	TRBV28	TRBJ1-2
ASSLEGPFYGYT	TRBV7-9	TRBJ1-2
ASSFRDRGQGGYT	TRBV7-6	TRBJ1-2